This T cell receptor beta chain was documented in a study of cytomegalovirus exposure and HLA in healthy donors. J was trimmed by 5 bases and V by 4 bases; bases with no gene match: 9. Germline CDR1 MRHNA, CDR2 SNTAGT. This CDR3 has 15 residues. PCR employed 60 Vbeta and 13 Jbeta primers. The assay was immunoSEQ multiplex PCR, and TCRdb's table has in-frame clones only and misses some. The profile shows roughly 130,000 clones, about two thirds of them singletons. The table lists this clone with a count of one. The material sequenced was PBMCs. The clonotype was recovered from a woman aged 55-75 years in good health and CMV-seropositive. This chain uses TRBV6-4 with TRBJ1-1; 8 bases map to TRBD1. The CDR3 DNA follows: TGTGCCAGCAGTGCGGGAGGACAGGGCCGAACTGAAGCTTTCTTT. Its protein is CASSAGGQGRTEAFF.